The 14 T cell receptor beta chains listed next were all sequenced from one sample in a study of blood T cell repertoires in COVID-19. Repertoires were generated with immunoSEQ multiplex PCR, while TCRdb's copy carries only in-frame clones and drops some. Here the sample spans roughly 330,000 clones, more than 75% being singletons. What was sequenced was peripheral blood. These receptors all stem from a woman in her fifties or sixties with active or convalescent COVID-19.

The rearrangement links TRBV7-9 to TRBJ2-1, with 9 nucleotides matching TRBD2. The CDR3 is 15 residues long. Germline trimming cut 7 bases from V and 8 bases from J; bases unmatched to any gene: 12. Germline V gene sequence: CDR1 SEHNR, CDR2 FQNEAQ (reference sequence). CDR3 sequence reads: CASTRGASGTHEQFF. DNA of the CDR3: TGTGCCAGCACCCGGGGGGCTAGCGGGACCCATGAGCAGTTCTTC.

This chain connects TRBV29-1 to TRBJ1-4; possibly TRBD1 for D (6 bases). V was trimmed by 7 bases and J by 6 bases, leaving 12 bases between them. The CDR3 runs to 12 residues. Germline loops: CDR1 SQVTM, CDR2 ANQGSEA. CDR3 coding DNA: TGCAGCGGTACAGGGTCGGATGAAAAACTGTTTTTT. This codes for CSGTGSDEKLFF.

The V and J genes are TRBV18 and TRBJ1-5, with 9 bases fitting TRBD1. The V segment lost 2 bases and the J segment 4 bases; nucleotides outside the gene matches: 3. CDR3 length equals 15 residues. Germline CDR1 KGHSH, CDR2 LQKENI. CDR3 protein: CASSPRTGENQPQHF. The CDR3 DNA reads TGTGCCAGCTCACCAAGGACAGGGGAAAATCAGCCCCAGCATTTT.

This clone was seen once. The genes are TRBV9 and TRBJ1-2; TRBD1 might be the D (6 bases). Germline-derived CDR1 and CDR2 are SGDLS and YYNGEE. There are 15 residues in the CDR3. Trimming pared 0 bases from V and 6 bases from J, leaving 15 bases between. The CDR3 sequence is CASSVELRGEDGYTF. CDR3 in DNA: TGTGCCAGCAGCGTAGAGCTCAGGGGAGAGGATGGCTACACCTTC. Drawing the rest from reference TRBV9 and TRBJ1-2, the complete variable domain is DSGVTQTPKHLITATGQRVTLRCSPRSGDLSVYWYQQSLDQGLQFLIQYYNGEERAKGNILERFSAQQFPDLHSELNLSSLELGDSALYFCASSVELRGEDGYTFGSGTRLTVV.

V gene TRBV4-1 combines with J gene TRBJ2-3; 9 nucleotides align to TRBD2. V trimming: 0 bases; J trimming: 5 bases; junction bases outside the gene matches: 12. In germline, CDR1 is MGHRA, CDR2 YSYEKL. The CDR3 runs to 18 residues. The CDR3 nucleotides are TGCGCCAGCAGCCAAGACCCCCAGGGCGGGGGGGCCATAGATACGCAGTATTTT. Translating gives CASSQDPQGGGAIDTQYF.

The J gene is TRBJ2-3, the V gene TRBV9, with D possibly matching TRBD2 (6 bases). Trimming left V 4 bases short and J 3 bases short, with 12 bases between. Germline V gene lookup returns CDR1 SGDLS and CDR2 YYNGEE. The CDR3 contains 14 residues. The CDR3 sequence: CASSPHLATDTQYF. The CDR3 bases are TGTGCCAGCAGCCCCCATCTAGCGACAGATACGCAGTATTTT. Based on the CDR3 plus reference TRBV9 and TRBJ2-3, the full variable domain is DSGVTQTPKHLITATGQRVTLRCSPRSGDLSVYWYQQSLDQGLQFLIQYYNGEERAKGNILERFSAQQFPDLHSELNLSSLELGDSALYFCASSPHLATDTQYFGPGTRLTVL.

V is TRBV27 and J is TRBJ2-7; 7 positions agree with TRBD1. Per the germline V gene, CDR1 is MNHEY and CDR2 is SMNVEV (reference sequence). With V trimmed by 3 bases and J by 2 bases, 4 bases remained unmatched. The CDR3 runs 14 residues. CDR3 sequence (DNA): TGTGCCAGCAGTTTCAACAGGGGAACCTACGAGCAGTACTTC. This gives the protein CASSFNRGTYEQYF.

This chain connects TRBV19 to TRBJ1-1; 7 bases line up with TRBD1. The CDR3 is made up of 16 amino acids. Germline V gives CDR1 LNHDA, CDR2 SQIVND (reference sequence). V gave up 4 bases and J gave up 2 bases; unmatched junction bases: 10. The CDR3 region is CASSKVRGQINTEAFF. The CDR3 nucleotides are TGTGCCAGTAGTAAGGTGAGGGGGCAGATTAACACTGAAGCTTTCTTT.

The chain combines TRBV11-2 with TRBJ1-1, with 9 bases aligning to TRBD1. Germline trimming cut 5 bases from V and 2 bases from J; bases unmatched to any gene: 12. The germline CDR1 and CDR2 sequences are SGHAT and FQNNGV. The CDR3 runs to 17 residues. The CDR3 here is CASSHLPVDRGNTEAFF. CDR3 bases: TGTGCCAGCAGCCATTTGCCTGTGGACAGGGGAAACACTGAAGCTTTCTTT.

The DNA of the CDR3 is TGTGCCTGGAGCAGACAGGTGATGAGCGAGCAGTACTTC. The encoded protein is CAWSRQVMSEQYF. The J gene is TRBJ2-7, the V gene TRBV30, with a possible D match to TRBD1 (6 bases). CDR1 is GTSNPN, CDR2 SVGIG, per germline (reference sequence). Trimming took 3 bases from V and 6 from J, leaving 15 bases between them. CDR3 size: 13 residues.

The CDR3 reads CASSPRTGEKLFF. The CDR3 DNA follows: TGCGCCAGCAGCCCCCGGACAGGGGAAAAACTGTTTTTT. The genes are TRBV4-3 and TRBJ1-4, with TRBD1 identical over 8 bases. This CDR3 comprises 13 residues. V trimming: 4 bases; J trimming: 8 bases; junction bases outside the gene matches: 3. From germline, CDR1 is LGHNA and CDR2 YSLEER.

The chain recombines TRBV3-1 (or the pseudogene TRBV3-2) with TRBJ2-7, with D perhaps matching TRBD1 (5 bases). Germline lookup yields CDR1 LGHDT and CDR2 YNNKEL (reference sequence). This CDR3 comprises 12 residues. Trimming took 2 bases from V and 7 from J, leaving 9 bases between them. CDR3 bases: TGTGCCAGCAGCCAACAGGGTCGGGAGCAGTACTTC. Encoded protein: CASSQQGREQYF.

V gene TRBV4-1 combines with J gene TRBJ1-2; D is ambiguous. There are 14 residues in the CDR3. The germline V gene encodes CDR1 MGHRA and CDR2 YSYEKL. The CDR3 reads CATERGLTNYGYTF. In nucleotides, the CDR3 is TGCGCAACTGAAAGAGGGTTGACTAACTATGGCTACACCTTC.

The rearrangement uses TRBV7-2 and TRBJ2-7; D gene ambiguous. Trimming removed 4 bases at V and 2 bases at J, with 12 bases between. The germline V gene encodes CDR1 SGHTA and CDR2 FQGNSA. There are 14 residues in the CDR3. The CDR3 coding sequence is TGTGCCAGCAGCTCCTACTCCTTTACCTACGAGCAGTACTTC. Its protein is CASSSYSFTYEQYF.